These 27 T cell receptor beta chains originate from one sample sequenced in a study of T cells in Graves' hyperthyroidism and ophthalmopathy. Amplification of TCR beta CDR3 regions was performed using RNA transcripts as template. TCR CDR3 underwent first-round RT-PCR with the HTBI primer set. TCRdb reanalysed the multiplex PCR reads using MiXCR and keeps one entry per CDR3 protein. The data show roughly 700,000 distinct CDR3 sequences, less than 15% seen once. Input material: blood. The receptor set was obtained from a woman aged 18 to 35 with Graves' hyperthyroidism.

This clonotype was seen ten or more times. The J gene is TRBJ2-7, the V gene TRBV10-3; 10 positions agree with TRBD1. The J segment lost 3 bases and the V segment lost 6 bases, leaving 8 bases of the junction unmatched. CDR1 is ENHRY, CDR2 SYGVKD, per germline. The CDR3 runs to 15 residues. The CDR3 loop is CAIRPGQGTHYEQYF. The CDR3 region has the DNA TGTGCCATCAGACCGGGACAGGGGACCCACTACGAGCAGTACTTC.

Remarks on this clonotype: A much bigger clone sits one base away, suggesting this may be a read error. The rearrangement links TRBV7-6 to TRBJ2-5; a possible D gene is TRBD1 (6 bases). Gene TRBJ2-1 matches the end of the DNA better, so the J call may be wrong. The CDR3 spans 18 residues. CDR1 is SGHVS, CDR2 FNYEAQ, per germline. Here the CDR3 DNA reads TGTGCCAGCAGCTCGGACAGTCAAGGGATTGGAGTGCAAGAGACCCAGTTCTTC. Protein product: CASSSDSQGIGVQETQFF.

This clonotype was counted only a few times. The CDR3 DNA reads TGTGCCAGCAGCTCGTCAGGGGCCCAGCCCCAGCATTTT. As protein: CASSSSGAQPQHF. This chain connects TRBV7-2 to TRBJ1-5, with D possibly matching TRBD1 (6 bases). This CDR3 is built from 13 residues. The germline V gene has CDR1 SGHTA and CDR2 FQGNSA. The V and J ends lost 4 bases and 7 bases respectively, with 11 bases between them.

The chain has TRBV18 and TRBJ2-7; tentatively, D is TRBD1 or TRBD2 (6 bases each). The V gene's germline CDR1 is KGHSH and CDR2 LQKENI. Trimming cost V 4 bases and J 2 bases, with 12 bases left between them. There are 14 residues in the CDR3. The CDR3 sequence is CASSQRGDTYEQYF. DNA of the CDR3: TGTGCCAGCTCACAAAGGGGGGACACCTACGAGCAGTACTTC.

This clonotype was counted many times. The chain uses TRBV2 and TRBJ2-3; the D gene is possibly TRBD2 (6 bases). In germline, CDR1 is SNHLY, CDR2 FYNNEI. The CDR3 extends over 14 amino acids. V dropped 2 bases and J dropped 4 bases, with 10 bases sitting between them. CDR3 sequence: CASSEFSGADTQYF. For the CDR3, the DNA is TGTGCCAGCAGTGAATTTTCGGGGGCAGATACGCAGTATTTT.

Ten or more counts support this clonotype. The chain recombines TRBV2 with TRBJ2-3; D call uncertain. The germline gives CDR1 SNHLY, CDR2 FYNNEI. The CDR3 extends over 15 amino acids. The V end was cut by 7 bases, the J end by 0 bases, with 14 bases between. Here the CDR3 reads CASIRPGASTDTQYF. In DNA, the CDR3 is TGTGCCAGCATTCGGCCGGGTGCTAGCACAGATACGCAGTATTTT.

This clonotype came up many times. This chain uses TRBV2 with TRBJ1-2; D is possibly TRBD1 (5 bases). Germline CDR1 SNHLY, CDR2 FYNNEI. This CDR3 has 13 amino acids. V was shortened by 0 bases and J by 14 bases, with 16 bases between the two germline ends. For the CDR3, the DNA is TGTGCCAGCAGTGAAGCTCCCGGGACCGCAAATACCTTC. Translating it yields CASSEAPGTANTF. The full variable domain, completed using reference TRBV2 and TRBJ1-2, is EPEVTQTPSHQVTQMGQEVILRCVPISNHLYFYWYRQILGQKVEFLVSFYNNEISEKSEIFDDQFSVERPDGSNFTLKIRSTKLEDSAMYFCASSEAPGTANTFGSGTRLTVV.

The V gene is TRBV4-1, the J gene TRBJ1-1; no clear D. The germline gives CDR1 MGHRA, CDR2 YSYEKL. CDR3 length: 15 amino acids. Deletions cut 1 base from V and 0 bases from J, with 9 bases between. CDR3 in amino acids: CASSQVREMNTEAFF. The CDR3 DNA reads as TGCGCCAGCAGCCAAGTGCGGGAAATGAACACTGAAGCTTTCTTT.

In its sample, this clonotype was seen many times. The CDR3 nucleotides read TGCAGTGCTAGAGTGCTAGCGGGAGCCCACTACAATGAGCAGTTCTTC. Residues: CSARVLAGAHYNEQFF. The rearrangement uses TRBV20-1 and TRBJ2-1; 10 bases map to TRBD2. The length of the CDR3 is 16 residues. Trimming took 1 base from V and 3 from J; bases not matched to a gene: 6. The V gene's germline CDR1 is DFQATT and CDR2 SNEGSKA (reference sequence).

There are many counts of this clonotype. The chain links TRBV11-3 to TRBJ2-2; TRBD1 is a possible D gene (6 bases). Trimming took 0 bases from V and 5 from J, leaving 16 bases between them. From germline, CDR1 is SGHNT and CDR2 YENEEA. The CDR3 loop spans 17 amino acids. CDR3 DNA: TGTGCCAGCAGCTTAGATCCGGCAGGGGCAGGGACCGGGGAGCTGTTTTTT. Its translation: CASSLDPAGAGTGELFF.

The chain is built from TRBV28 and TRBJ2-7; D might be TRBD1 (6 bases). This CDR3 has 15 residues. The germline CDR1 and CDR2 sequences are MDHEN and SYDVKM. V was pared by 3 bases and J by 0 bases, with 12 bases between. CDR3 in DNA: TGTGCCAGCAGTTTTCGGCAGGGGAACTCCTACGAGCAGTACTTC. Its protein is CASSFRQGNSYEQYF.

This clonotype was found many times. This rearrangement joins TRBV2 to TRBJ1-5; D is unclear. Germline CDR1 is SNHLY and CDR2 is FYNNEI. The CDR3 covers 14 residues. Trimming removed 0 bases from V and 4 bases from J, with 7 bases in between. The CDR3 nucleotides are TGTGCCAGCAGTGAAGCGTACAGTAATCAGCCCCAGCATTTT. This gives the protein CASSEAYSNQPQHF.

The chain couples TRBV15 to TRBJ2-5; a weak D match, TRBD2 (6 bases). This CDR3 contains 15 residues. V shed 3 bases and J shed 4 bases, with 15 bases lying between them. Looked up from germline, CDR1 is LNHNV and CDR2 is YYDKDF (reference sequence). This CDR3 reads CATSSGGTGVETQYF. In nucleotides, the CDR3 is TGTGCCACCAGCAGCGGAGGGACTGGTGTAGAGACCCAGTACTTC.

J is TRBJ2-2 and V is TRBV19; D gene ambiguous. The V end was cut by 3 bases, the J end by 1 base, with 18 bases between. This CDR3 contains 18 residues. Germline lookup yields CDR1 LNHDA and CDR2 SQIVND (reference sequence). The CDR3 DNA is TGTGCCAGTAGTATTCATGGGGTCGGAAGGAGGAACACCGGGGAGCTGTTTTTT. Amino acids: CASSIHGVGRRNTGELFF.

The chain employs TRBV19 and TRBJ2-7, with 7 positions matching TRBD1. Germline lookup yields CDR1 LNHDA and CDR2 SQIVND (reference sequence). The CDR3 has 15 amino acids. J was trimmed by 3 bases and V by 10 bases; bases with no gene match: 15. In DNA, the CDR3 is TGTGCCACCCGTCCCTCTACAGGGGATTTCTACGAGCAGTACTTC. Its protein product is CATRPSTGDFYEQYF.

This clonotype was seen more than once but under ten times. This sequence joins TRBV28 and TRBJ1-5, with TRBD1 as a possible D gene (6 bases). This CDR3 spans 16 amino acids. The germline V gene has CDR1 MDHEN and CDR2 SYDVKM. The V end was cut by 3 bases, the J end by 0 bases, with 12 bases between. The CDR3 sequence is CASSLRDRFSNQPQHF. CDR3 sequence (DNA): TGTGCCAGCAGTTTGAGAGACAGGTTTAGCAATCAGCCCCAGCATTTT.

This clonotype was seen only a few times. This chain uses TRBV19 with TRBJ2-1; 7 bases match TRBD2. The V gene's germline CDR1 is LNHDA and CDR2 SQIVND (reference sequence). This CDR3 contains 16 residues. With V trimmed by 7 bases and J by 6 bases, 15 bases remained unmatched. CDR3 nucleotide sequence: TGTGCCAGTATGAAACGGGGCGGGAGTGGGGTCAATGAGCAGTTCTTC. Amino acid sequence: CASMKRGGSGVNEQFF.

The chain carries TRBV5-4 and TRBJ2-2, with D perhaps TRBD1 (6 bases). CDR1 is SGHNT and CDR2 is YYREEE in the germline V gene (reference sequence). V was shortened by 4 bases and J by 3 bases, with 10 bases between the two germline ends. The CDR3 spans 14 residues. The CDR3 sequence is CASSKGGHTGELFF. The CDR3 DNA follows: TGTGCCAGCAGCAAAGGGGGTCACACCGGGGAGCTGTTTTTT.

The chain couples TRBV7-8 to TRBJ2-7; tentatively, D is TRBD2 (6 bases). The ends were cut back, 5 bases at V and 5 bases at J, with 22 bases in the middle. Germline CDR1 is SGHVS and CDR2 is FQNEAQ. CDR3 length: 16 amino acids. CDR3 residues: CASSQGTSDLSDEQYF. For the CDR3, the DNA is TGTGCCAGCAGCCAAGGGACTTCCGACCTTTCCGACGAGCAGTACTTC.

This clonotype was seen repeatedly, ten times or more. V is TRBV2 and J is TRBJ2-2, with 10 bases lining up with TRBD2. CDR1 SNHLY and CDR2 FYNNEI come from the germline V gene. The CDR3 extends over 16 amino acids. The J segment lost 8 bases and the V segment lost 6 bases, leaving 12 bases of the junction unmatched. The DNA of the CDR3 is TGTGCCAGCAGCGCAAGCGGGAGGGCCTTTTCGGGGGAGCTGTTTTTT. Its translation: CASSASGRAFSGELFF.

This clonotype was detected many times. The chain joins TRBV7-2 to TRBJ2-4; 7 bases match TRBD2. Germline CDR1 reads SGHTA; CDR2 reads FQGNSA. CDR3 length equals 15 residues. The trim removed 4 bases at V and 7 bases at J, leaving 10 bases unmatched. The CDR3 region has the DNA TGTGCCAGCAGCTCCAGACTCGAGGGAGGGAACATTCAGTACTTC. The encoded protein is CASSSRLEGGNIQYF.

This clonotype was recorded at least ten times. This sequence joins TRBV29-1 and TRBJ2-1, with 7 positions matching TRBD2. The germline CDR1 and CDR2 sequences are SQVTM and ANQGSEA. The CDR3 is 17 residues long. The junction had 16 bases not matched to a gene; V was cut back by 0 bases and J by 8 bases. The DNA of the CDR3 is TGCAGCGTTGAAGATCGGCGACTAGCTTTTTCAGTGGATGAGCAGTTCTTC. It encodes CSVEDRRLAFSVDEQFF.

The V gene is TRBV6-2 or TRBV6-3, the J gene TRBJ2-1; the match to TRBD1 covers 7 bases. After removal of 8 bases from V and 2 bases from J, the junction contained 3 bases not matched to a gene. Per germline, CDR1 MNHEY and CDR2 SVGEGT. The CDR3 totals 13 residues. CDR3: CASVGTAYNEQFF. The CDR3 nucleotides read TGTGCCAGCGTCGGGACAGCCTACAATGAGCAGTTCTTC.

Note on this clonotype: One junction end disagrees with the germline gene, perhaps due to a read error. The CDR3 nucleotides read TGCGCCAGCAGCCAGGGTCTGAGCTCTGGGGCCAACGTCCTGATTTTC. As protein: CASSQGLSSGANVLIF. The genes are TRBV4-3 and TRBJ2-6; D might be TRBD1 (5 bases). The CDR3 extends over 16 amino acids. Germline values: CDR1 LGHNA, CDR2 YSLEER.

This rearrangement joins TRBV29-1 to TRBJ1-1; D might be TRBD1 (5 bases). The CDR3 length is 12 residues. Trimming pared 7 bases from V and 1 base from J, leaving 10 bases between. The germline gives CDR1 SQVTM, CDR2 ANQGSEA. The CDR3 bases are TGCAGCGGGGCGGACAAGAACACTGAAGCTTTCTTT. It yields the protein CSGADKNTEAFF.

This clonotype was detected many times. V is TRBV20-1 and J is TRBJ2-5, with D perhaps given as TRBD1 or TRBD2 (6 bases each). CDR3 length: 13 amino acids. The ends were cut back, 0 bases at V and 5 bases at J, with 10 bases in the middle. CDR1 and CDR2 from the germline V gene are DFQATT and SNEGSKA (reference sequence). For the CDR3, the DNA is TGCAGTGCTAGAGATGGAGGGGGGGAGACCCAGTACTTC. Amino acids: CSARDGGGETQYF.

A few counts support this clonotype. The rearrangement links TRBV29-1 to TRBJ2-1, with TRBD1 matching 10 bases. V lost 7 bases, J lost 4 bases, and 7 bases stayed unmatched. The CDR3 is 14 residues long. CDR1 SQVTM and CDR2 ANQGSEA come from the germline V gene. CDR3: CSAEGDRGYNEQFF. CDR3 in DNA: TGCAGCGCGGAAGGGGACAGGGGTTACAATGAGCAGTTCTTC.